A selection of T cell receptor beta chains follows, all from one sample in a study of Ad26.COV2.S vaccination and SARS-CoV-2 variants. Libraries were prepared by immunoSEQ multiplex PCR; TCRdb keeps only in-frame clonotypes and omits some of them. The table includes about 350,000 clones, around 86% detected once. Sequences were derived from peripheral blood, sampled in a trial of Ad26.COV2.S vaccine versus placebo. All receptors derive from a person aged 18-65 years who received the Ad26.COV2.S COVID-19 vaccine or a placebo. The CDR3 runs from the conserved cysteine through the conserved F or W. Each record gives: V gene, J gene, clone size, D gene, CDR3 DNA, CDR3 protein. D genes are given only for firm matches. A clone size is listed for some rows: how often the clone was seen (once, few, many), or a class if it is expanded.

>TRBV3-1/TRBV3-2|TRBJ2-1|once|TRBD2
TGTGCCAGCAGCCAAGATCAAGCGGGGGGGTTCGGTGAGCAGTTCTTC
CASSQDQAGGFGEQFF
>TRBV6-1|TRBJ2-5|once|.
TGTGCCAGCAGTGAAGGGGGTCTAGGGGAGACCCAGTACTTC
CASSEGGLGETQYF
>TRBV3-1/TRBV3-2|TRBJ1-3|.|TRBD1
TGTGCCAGCAGCCAAGGAGCGGACAGGGGAGGAAACACCATATATTTT
CASSQGADRGGNTIYF
>TRBV19|TRBJ1-5|few|.
TGTGCCAGTAGTATAGGGGGGAATCAGCCCCAGCATTTT
CASSIGGNQPQHF
>TRBV6-5|TRBJ1-3|once|.
TGTGCCAGCAGCCCCTTGGGAAACACCATATATTTT
CASSPLGNTIYF
>TRBV6-6|TRBJ2-6|once|.
TGTGCCAGCAGTTACTCCCGTGGGGGGGCCAACGTCCTGACTTTC
CASSYSRGGANVLTF
>TRBV2|TRBJ2-3|.|TRBD1
TGTGCCAGCAGCGGGACAGGGGATACCACAGATACGCAGTATTTT
CASSGTGDTTDTQYF
>TRBV4-3|TRBJ1-1|.|TRBD1
TGCGCCAGCAGCCAAGGACAGGGCGCTGAAGCTTTCTTT
CASSQGQGAEAFF
>TRBV7-8|TRBJ1-2|.|TRBD1
TGTGCCAGCAGCTTAAGTCCCGGGACAGGTGAAGGCTACACCTTC
CASSLSPGTGEGYTF
>TRBV2|TRBJ2-1|.|.
TGTGCCAGCAGTGAGGCTACCTACAATGAGCAGTTCTTC
CASSEATYNEQFF
>TRBV10-2|TRBJ1-5|.|.
TGCGCCAGCAGTGAGCTCAGCCAGAGCAATCAGCCCCAGCATTTT
CASSELSQSNQPQHF
>TRBV11-1|TRBJ2-2|.|.
TGTGCCAGCAAACGGAGTACGAACACCGGGGAGCTGTTTTTT
CASKRSTNTGELFF
>TRBV29-1|TRBJ1-5|.|.
TGCAGCGCCGGGGATGGTCAGCCCCAGCATTTT
CSAGDGQPQHF
>TRBV5-4|TRBJ2-7|.|TRBD1
TGTGCCAGCAGCCCACGGGACAGGGACCACGAGCAGTACTTC
CASSPRDRDHEQYF
>TRBV9|TRBJ1-2|.|TRBD1
TGTGCCAGCAGCGGATGGGGCAGGGGGATTAACTATGGCTACACCTTC
CASSGWGRGINYGYTF
>TRBV15|TRBJ1-1|.|TRBD1
TGTGCCACCAGCAGAGATCTCAGTACAGGGGACACTGAAGCTTTCTTT
CATSRDLSTGDTEAFF
>TRBV13|TRBJ2-2|.|.
TGTGCCAGCAGTAGGGGAGAGAGCACCGGGGAGCTGTTTTTT
CASSRGESTGELFF
>TRBV11-1|TRBJ2-7|.|.
TGTGCCAGCAGCTTAGAGGACTACGAGCAGTACTTC
CASSLEDYEQYF
>TRBV20-1|TRBJ1-1|.|.
TGCAGTGCTAGACGGGGATCTGAAGCTTTCTTT
CSARRGSEAFF
>TRBV12-5|TRBJ1-4|.|TRBD1
TGTGCTAGTGGGAATGGACAGGCTAATGAAAAACTGTTTTTT
CASGNGQANEKLFF
>TRBV6-1|TRBJ1-5|.|.
TGTGCCAGCAGTGAAGCTGAACGTCAGCCCCAGCATTTT
CASSEAERQPQHF
>TRBV27|TRBJ1-4|once|.
TGTGCCAGCAGTAGTGGGACACAGGCCGCAACTAATGAAAAACTGTTTTTT
CASSSGTQAATNEKLFF
>TRBV9|TRBJ1-4|.|TRBD1
TGTGCCAGCAGCCCGACAGGGGTTACTAATGAAAAACTGTTTTTT
CASSPTGVTNEKLFF
>TRBV6-5|TRBJ1-3|.|.
TGTGCCAGCAGCACAGGGTTCTCTGGAAACACCATATATTTT
CASSTGFSGNTIYF
>TRBV5-1|TRBJ1-4|.|.
TGCGCCAGCAGTCAGTTCGGGTCAGGAGCAACTAATGAAAAACTGTTTTTT
CASSQFGSGATNEKLFF
>TRBV30|TRBJ2-2|once|.
TGTGCCTGGGGATTTGGGGGGCTCACCGGGGAGCTGTTTTTT
CAWGFGGLTGELFF
>TRBV7-9|TRBJ1-2|once|.
TGTGCCAGCAGCCCGCCGGCAGGGAACTGGTATGGCTACACCTTC
CASSPPAGNWYGYTF
>TRBV5-4|TRBJ1-2|.|TRBD1
TGTGCCAGCAGCTTGCTGCAGGGGGACTATGGCTACACCTTC
CASSLLQGDYGYTF
>TRBV2|TRBJ1-1|.|.
TGTGCCAGCGGTCTCGGGAGCTCCAACACTGAAGCTTTCTTT
CASGLGSSNTEAFF
>TRBV3-1/TRBV3-2|TRBJ2-3|.|TRBD2
TGTGCCAGCAGCCAAGATTTGCGGGGGAGAAAGTATTTT
CASSQDLRGRKYF
>TRBV6-1|TRBJ1-1|.|.
TGTGCCAGCAGTGAAGTAGGGTTGACTGAAGCTTTCTTT
CASSEVGLTEAFF
>TRBV24-1|TRBJ1-6|.|.
TGTGCCACCAGTGACATCGGGAGGCGTAGTTCACCCCTCCACTTT
CATSDIGRRSSPLHF
>TRBV7-3|TRBJ2-4|.|.
TGTGCCAGCAGCGACCCTGGGGTATCCAAAAACATTCAGTACTTC
CASSDPGVSKNIQYF
>TRBV19|TRBJ2-2|.|TRBD1
TGTGCCACCTACGGGACAGGGAACTCGAACACCGGGGAGCTGTTTTTT
CATYGTGNSNTGELFF
>TRBV7-2|TRBJ1-2|.|.
TGTGCCAGCAGCGACCGTGGGACACTGGTATCTGGCTACACCTTC
CASSDRGTLVSGYTF
>TRBV13|TRBJ1-6|.|.
TGTGCCAGCAGCTCGAGACAGGCCGGAGATAATTCACCCCTCCACTTT
CASSSRQAGDNSPLHF
>TRBV9|TRBJ2-5|.|.
TGTGCCAGCAGCACTCCTCAGGACTTTCAAGAGACCCAGTACTTC
CASSTPQDFQETQYF
>TRBV14|TRBJ2-3|.|.
TGTGCCAGCAGCCGGGGCGGGGGCCAGATTACGCAGTATTTT
CASSRGGGQITQYF
>TRBV14|TRBJ1-2|once|.
TGTGCCAGCAGCCAACTTGCCAGTTATGGCTACACCTTC
CASSQLASYGYTF
>TRBV10-3|TRBJ2-5|.|TRBD2
TGTGCCATCAGGAAGACTAGCGGGGTACAAGAGACCCAGTACTTC
CAIRKTSGVQETQYF
>TRBV6-5|TRBJ2-3|.|.
TGTGCCAGCAGCGACAGGGAGGGAAGCACAGATACGCAGTATTTT
CASSDREGSTDTQYF
>TRBV6-6|TRBJ1-2|few|.
TGTGCCAGCATCCCCGGGGCGGCCTATGGCTACACCTTC
CASIPGAAYGYTF
>TRBV5-1|TRBJ2-1|.|.
TGCGCCAGCAGCCCTCCCTCCTACAATGAGCAGTTCTTC
CASSPPSYNEQFF
>TRBV12-3/TRBV12-4|TRBJ1-1|once|.
TGTGCCAGCAGTTTCCTTATGAACACTGAAGCTTTCTTT
CASSFLMNTEAFF
>TRBV19|TRBJ1-1|.|TRBD1
TGTGCCAGTAGTATACCAAGGACAGGGAAGGGTACTGAAGCTTTCTTT
CASSIPRTGKGTEAFF
>TRBV10-3|TRBJ1-1|.|TRBD1
TGTGCCATCAGGGCAGGACAGGGTCTCCTCGAAGAAGCTTTCTTT
CAIRAGQGLLEEAFF
>TRBV7-9|TRBJ1-3|.|TRBD1
TGTGCCAGCAGCCCTCCAGGACAGGGGGACACCATATATTTT
CASSPPGQGDTIYF
>TRBV29-1|TRBJ1-1|.|.
TGCAGCGTTGTGGCCCTGGACACTGAAGCTTTCTTT
CSVVALDTEAFF
>TRBV19|TRBJ1-2|.|.
TGTGCCAGTAGTATAGATATTCAGGGTATCGGTGGCTACACCTTC
CASSIDIQGIGGYTF
>TRBV7-9|TRBJ1-5|few|.
TGTGCCAGCAACCTTGACAATCAGCCCCAGCATTTT
CASNLDNQPQHF
>TRBV11-2|TRBJ1-6|.|.
TGTGCCAGCAGCTTACTGGGGGGCGAGAATTCACCCCTCCACTTT
CASSLLGGENSPLHF
>TRBV12-5|TRBJ1-5|once|TRBD1
TGTGCTAGTGATTTGGGACAGGGCGATCAGCCCCAGCATTTT
CASDLGQGDQPQHF
>TRBV5-1|TRBJ1-2|.|.
TGCGCCAGCAGCCGACAGATCCGCAACTATGGCTACACCTTC
CASSRQIRNYGYTF
>TRBV7-8|TRBJ1-4|.|.
TGTGCCAGCACCCGCCGCGGGCCTGCTAATGAAAAACTGTTTTTT
CASTRRGPANEKLFF